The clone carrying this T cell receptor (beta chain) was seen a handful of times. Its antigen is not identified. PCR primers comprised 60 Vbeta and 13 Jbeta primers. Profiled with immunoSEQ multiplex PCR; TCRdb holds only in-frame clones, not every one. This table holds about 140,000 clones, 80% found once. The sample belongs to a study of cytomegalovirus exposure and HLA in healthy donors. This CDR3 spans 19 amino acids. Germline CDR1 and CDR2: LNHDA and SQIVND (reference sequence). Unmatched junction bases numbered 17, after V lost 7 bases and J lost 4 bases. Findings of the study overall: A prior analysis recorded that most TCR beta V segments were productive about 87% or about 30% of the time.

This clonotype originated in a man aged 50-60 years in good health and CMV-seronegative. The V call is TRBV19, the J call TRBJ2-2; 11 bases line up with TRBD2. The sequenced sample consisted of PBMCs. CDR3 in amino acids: CASNFLRGSGRDGTGELFF. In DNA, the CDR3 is TGTGCCAGTAATTTTCTTCGGGGTAGCGGGAGGGACGGCACCGGGGAGCTGTTTTTT.